A selection of T cell receptor beta chains follows, all from one sample in a study of blood T cells in healthy people across ages. In TCRdb, the 5' RACE reads were re-called with MiXCR into one record per CDR3 protein. The table lists approximately 730,000 distinct CDR3 sequences, roughly 50% of them singletons. The sample taken for sequencing was blood. These receptors originate from a man older than 75 in good health. The CDR3 runs from the conserved cysteine through the conserved F or W. The D gene is left open where the match is weak. Part of the rows lack a size; the others show once, few, many or a class for expanded clones.

d_gene: -
v_gene: TRBV24-1
j_gene: TRBJ2-1
abundance: once
CDR3nt: TGTGCCACCAGTGCTTTTTCAGATGGACGGGAGCAGTTCTTC
CDR3aa: CATSAFSDGREQFF

d_gene: -
v_gene: TRBV20-1
j_gene: TRBJ2-6
abundance: -
CDR3nt: TGCAGTGCAGCTAAGGCCGGGGCCAACGTCCTGACTTTC
CDR3aa: CSAAKAGANVLTF

d_gene: -
v_gene: TRBV15
j_gene: TRBJ2-2
abundance: once
CDR3nt: TGTGCCACCAGCAGAGACGGACTCAACACCGGGGAGCTGTTTTTT
CDR3aa: CATSRDGLNTGELFF

d_gene: -
v_gene: TRBV7-2
j_gene: TRBJ2-7
abundance: few
CDR3nt: TGTGCCAGCAGCCTTGGGGACTCGGCTAGGGAGCAGTACTTC
CDR3aa: CASSLGDSAREQYF

d_gene: TRBD1
v_gene: TRBV29-1
j_gene: TRBJ1-4
abundance: -
CDR3nt: TGCAGCGTGAGACAGGGAGATGAAAAACTGTTTTTT
CDR3aa: CSVRQGDEKLFF

d_gene: -
v_gene: TRBV11-2
j_gene: TRBJ2-5
abundance: -
CDR3nt: TGTGCCAGCAGCTTAGTAAATGGGAGAGGAGAGACCCAGTACTTC
CDR3aa: CASSLVNGRGETQYF

d_gene: -
v_gene: TRBV29-1
j_gene: TRBJ1-4
abundance: -
CDR3nt: TGCAGCGGCGCGAAACAACCAGGGGAAAAACTGTTTTTT
CDR3aa: CSGAKQPGEKLFF

d_gene: TRBD1
v_gene: TRBV25-1
j_gene: TRBJ1-6
abundance: -
CDR3nt: TGTGCCAGCAGTGGGAGACAGGGGAGTCGGTCACCCCTCCACTTT
CDR3aa: CASSGRQGSRSPLHF

d_gene: TRBD1
v_gene: TRBV3-1
j_gene: TRBJ1-2
abundance: few
CDR3nt: TGTGCCAGCAGCAAAGCAGGGGGCAAGAGCTATGGCTACACCTTC
CDR3aa: CASSKAGGKSYGYTF

d_gene: -
v_gene: TRBV18
j_gene: TRBJ1-1
abundance: -
CDR3nt: TGTGCCAGCTCACCACTCGCGGCAGGGACGAACACTGAAGCTTTCTTT
CDR3aa: CASSPLAAGTNTEAFF

d_gene: -
v_gene: TRBV7-9
j_gene: TRBJ2-1
abundance: -
CDR3nt: TGTGCCGGCAGCTTTATGGAGCAGTTCTTC
CDR3aa: CAGSFMEQFF

d_gene: TRBD1
v_gene: TRBV7-9
j_gene: TRBJ2-4
abundance: -
CDR3nt: TGTGCCAGCAGCTTAGCGACAGGGCCATGGGAGCAGTACTTC
CDR3aa: CASSLATGPWEQYF